A selection of T cell receptor beta chains follows, all from one sample in a study of radiotherapy plus CTLA-4 blockade in lung cancer. Method: immunoSEQ multiplex PCR; TCRdb's copy keeps in-frame clones and lacks some. The data show over 85,000 clones, just over 85% seen once. This specimen consisted of peripheral blood, obtained from a patient treated with radiotherapy plus ipilimumab. The receptor set was obtained from a human donor with non-small cell lung cancer that progressed on radiotherapy plus ipilimumab. The CDR3 runs from the conserved cysteine through the conserved F or W. Each record gives: J gene, clone size, V gene, D gene, CDR3 DNA, CDR3 protein. D genes are given only for firm matches. Only part of the rows carry a size: once, few, many, or a class if the clone is expanded.

j_gene: TRBJ1-5; abundance: NA; v_gene: TRBV2; d_gene: TRBD1; CDR3nt: TGTGCCAGCGGGGGGACAGTTCTTCAGCCCCAGCATTTT; CDR3aa: CASGGTVLQPQHF
j_gene: TRBJ1-6; abundance: NA; v_gene: TRBV2; d_gene: NA; CDR3nt: TGTGCCAGCAGCGACCTTGGGAGGTCCTATAATTCACCCCTCCACTTT; CDR3aa: CASSDLGRSYNSPLHF
j_gene: TRBJ2-2; abundance: NA; v_gene: TRBV15; d_gene: TRBD2; CDR3nt: TGTGCCACCAGCAGGACTAGCGGAGTCTGGGGGGAGCTGTTTTTT; CDR3aa: CATSRTSGVWGELFF
j_gene: TRBJ2-1; abundance: once; v_gene: TRBV7-9; d_gene: NA; CDR3nt: TGTGCCAGCAGCCCTCAACTCGGGGGAACCTACAATGAGCAGTTCTTC; CDR3aa: CASSPQLGGTYNEQFF
j_gene: TRBJ2-7; abundance: NA; v_gene: TRBV30; d_gene: TRBD1; CDR3nt: TGTGCCTGGAACAGGGGGACCTCCTACGAGCAGTACTTC; CDR3aa: CAWNRGTSYEQYF
j_gene: TRBJ1-1; abundance: NA; v_gene: TRBV7-3; d_gene: NA; CDR3nt: TGTGCCAGCAGCTTATTTGGGGGCCGGGTGAACACTGAAGCTTTCTTT; CDR3aa: CASSLFGGRVNTEAFF
j_gene: TRBJ2-3; abundance: NA; v_gene: TRBV20-1; d_gene: NA; CDR3nt: TGCAGTGCTAAAGGCACAGATACGCAGTATTTT; CDR3aa: CSAKGTDTQYF
j_gene: TRBJ1-3; abundance: NA; v_gene: TRBV5-4; d_gene: TRBD1; CDR3nt: TGTGCCAGCAGCTTCGGACAGGGTAACTCTGGAAACACCATATATTTT; CDR3aa: CASSFGQGNSGNTIYF
j_gene: TRBJ2-7; abundance: NA; v_gene: TRBV5-1; d_gene: TRBD1; CDR3nt: TGCGCCAGCAGCCTTGGATGGGACAGGGTCATCTACGAGCAGTACTTC; CDR3aa: CASSLGWDRVIYEQYF
j_gene: TRBJ2-5; abundance: NA; v_gene: TRBV2; d_gene: NA; CDR3nt: TGTGCCAGCAGCCTAGGGGATCCAGAGACCCAGTACTTC; CDR3aa: CASSLGDPETQYF
j_gene: TRBJ1-1; abundance: NA; v_gene: TRBV6-5; d_gene: TRBD1; CDR3nt: TGTGCCAGCCAGACGCCAGGGGGTAACACTGAAGCTTTCTTT; CDR3aa: CASQTPGGNTEAFF
j_gene: TRBJ2-7; abundance: NA; v_gene: TRBV10-2; d_gene: TRBD2; CDR3nt: TGCGCCAGCAGCCGCGGGACTAGCGGGAGGGCCCATTACGAGCAGTACTTC; CDR3aa: CASSRGTSGRAHYEQYF
j_gene: TRBJ1-5; abundance: NA; v_gene: TRBV20-1; d_gene: NA; CDR3nt: TGCAGTGTCGGCAGCAATCAGCCCCAGCATTTT; CDR3aa: CSVGSNQPQHF